The entry that follows covers one T cell receptor beta chain sequence. Under the authors' procedure: Reference gene primer amplification in the assay estimated nucleated cell counts. Assay: immunoSEQ multiplex PCR; the TCRdb copy retains only in-frame clones and omits some. Clone size and V and J calls were adopted from that table, with D and trimming inferred from the DNA. The sample consists of roughly 170,000 clones, approximately 87% of them appearing once. This sample is drawn from a study of blood T cell repertoires in COVID-19. Study in general: The samples span acute and convalescent COVID-19 from the United States, Italy and Spain.

Germline V gives CDR1 MNHEY, CDR2 SVGEGT. This CDR3 comprises 19 residues. V lost 6 bases and J lost 3; bases outside the gene matches: 17. The chain has TRBV6-2 or TRBV6-3 and TRBJ1-1, with 12 bases matching TRBD1. This clonotype originated in a man between 65 and 80 years old with active or convalescent COVID-19. Sequencing used peripheral blood. CDR3 nucleotides: TGTGCCAGCAGCCAGCGGCCGGGACAGGGGGCGGGTGAGGACACTGAAGCTTTCTTT. It codes for CASSQRPGQGAGEDTEAFF.